These 23 T cell receptor beta chains came from one sample sequenced in a study of control samples from healthy donors and cancer patients. The repertoire was sequenced with immunoSEQ multiplex PCR; TCRdb's copy has only in-frame clones and lacks some. The table has tens of thousands of clones, roughly 87% seen once; the top ten hold roughly 6%. The sequencing sample was made of PBMCs. The receptor set was obtained from a man between 60 and 75 years old with colorectal cancer.

The V call is TRBV7-2, the J call TRBJ1-6; 8 bases match TRBD1. Germline V gene data show CDR1 as SGHTA and CDR2 as FQGNSA. The CDR3 consists of 16 residues. Unmatched junction bases numbered 13, after V lost 5 bases and J lost 10 bases. CDR3 protein: CASSRSITGGWSPLHF. In nucleotides, the CDR3 is TGTGCCAGCAGCCGCTCAATTACAGGGGGTTGGTCACCCCTCCACTTT.

This chain connects TRBV5-4 to TRBJ1-3; 7 bases fit TRBD1. V trimming: 4 bases; J trimming: 0 bases; junction bases outside the gene matches: 4. Germline CDR1 and CDR2: SGHNT and YYREEE (reference sequence). The CDR3 sequence is 15 residues long. The CDR3 here is CASSQTGLSGNTIYF. Written as DNA, the CDR3 is TGTGCCAGCAGCCAGACAGGGCTCTCTGGAAACACCATATATTTT.

This sequence joins TRBV5-5 and TRBJ2-7; 9 bases line up with TRBD1. Unmatched junction bases numbered 3, after V lost 0 bases and J lost 5 bases. This CDR3 spans 14 amino acids. Per germline, CDR1 SGHKS and CDR2 YYEKEE (reference sequence). The chain's CDR3 is CASSLVDRGNEQYF. The CDR3, as DNA: TGTGCCAGCAGCTTGGTGGACAGGGGTAACGAGCAGTACTTC.

The chain couples TRBV6-4 to TRBJ2-7; 8 bases are shared with TRBD1. This CDR3 contains 13 residues. Trimming at V came to 7 bases and at J to 2 bases, leaving 4 bases not matched to a gene. Germline lookup yields CDR1 MRHNA and CDR2 SNTAGT. The CDR3 here is CASKGDRTYEQYF. In nucleotides, the CDR3 is TGTGCCAGCAAGGGGGACAGGACCTACGAGCAGTACTTC.

The chain employs TRBV10-2 and TRBJ2-1, with 8 bases identical to TRBD2. V lost 3 bases and J lost 7; bases outside the gene matches: 8. Germline CDR1 WSHSY, CDR2 SAAADI. The CDR3 contains 15 residues. Here the CDR3 reads CASSESGGVRNEQFF. CDR3 DNA: TGCGCCAGCAGTGAAAGCGGGGGTGTGAGGAATGAGCAGTTCTTC.

The chain couples TRBV28 to TRBJ1-1; unclear D gene. The V gene lost 5 bases and the J gene lost 1 base, with 11 bases spanning the gap. The CDR3 runs to 14 residues. Germline loops: CDR1 MDHEN, CDR2 SYDVKM. This chain's CDR3 is CASSPSGRNTEAFF. The CDR3 DNA follows: TGTGCCAGCAGTCCCTCGGGCCGGAACACTGAAGCTTTCTTT.

This rearrangement joins TRBV28 to TRBJ1-3; D unresolved. CDR1 and CDR2 from the germline V gene are MDHEN and SYDVKM. The germline V and J ends were trimmed by 4 bases and 0 bases, with 13 bases remaining between them. This CDR3 spans 16 amino acids. The CDR3 loop reads CASSYLFGHSGNTIYF. In DNA form, the CDR3 reads TGTGCCAGCAGTTACTTATTCGGCCACTCTGGAAACACCATATATTTT.

This sequence joins TRBV2 and TRBJ2-3, with 11 bases fitting TRBD2. Germline assignment: CDR1 SNHLY and CDR2 FYNNEI. This CDR3 is 15 amino acids long. V trimming: 5 bases; J trimming: 4 bases; junction bases outside the gene matches: 5. CDR3 sequence reads: CASSPSGGLADTQYF. CDR3 bases: TGTGCCAGCAGTCCTAGCGGGGGGCTAGCAGATACGCAGTATTTT.

CDR3 sequence: CASFITGMGEQFF. CDR3 in DNA: TGTGCCAGCTTTATCACCGGGATGGGTGAGCAGTTCTTC. The chain couples TRBV12-3 or TRBV12-4 to TRBJ2-1; possibly TRBD2 for D (5 bases). V dropped 8 bases and J dropped 9 bases, with 17 bases sitting between them. This CDR3 is 13 amino acids long.

The J gene is TRBJ2-2, the V gene TRBV29-1; TRBD2 agrees at 7 bases. The CDR3 sequence is 13 residues long. Germline lookup yields CDR1 SQVTM and CDR2 ANQGSEA. V was pared by 6 bases and J by 9 bases, with 10 bases of the junction left unmatched. Here the CDR3 reads CSVTGRAGRELFF. For the CDR3, the DNA is TGCAGCGTCACGGGGAGGGCAGGCCGGGAGCTGTTTTTT.

V and J are TRBV13 and TRBJ2-5, with 8 bases fitting TRBD1. Losses at the gene ends were 3 bases for V and 0 bases for J; bases not matched to a gene: 6. The CDR3 has 16 amino acids. CDR1 and CDR2 (germline): PRHDT, FYEKMQ (reference sequence). As DNA, the CDR3 is TGTGCCAGCAGCTTGTTATACAGGGGGTACCAAGAGACCCAGTACTTC. It is translated as CASSLLYRGYQETQYF.

This sequence joins TRBV4-3 and TRBJ1-1; 7 bases are shared with TRBD1. The germline gives CDR1 LGHNA, CDR2 YSLEER. The CDR3 totals 15 residues. Germline trimming cut 4 bases from V and 2 bases from J; bases unmatched to any gene: 7. CDR3 sequence: CASSPGTEPNTEAFF. The CDR3, as DNA: TGCGCCAGCAGCCCCGGGACAGAACCTAACACTGAAGCTTTCTTT.

The V and J genes are TRBV27 and TRBJ2-2; TRBD1 agrees at 10 bases. V shed 6 bases and J 4 bases; nucleotides not matched to a gene: 8. CDR3 length equals 16 residues. Germline V gene sequence: CDR1 MNHEY, CDR2 SMNVEV (reference sequence). CDR3 in DNA: TGTGCCAGCAGCCTGCCGGGACAGGGGTCCACCGGGGAGCTGTTTTTT. Translation: CASSLPGQGSTGELFF.

V and J are TRBV19 and TRBJ2-6; D may be TRBD1 or TRBD2 (5 bases each). Trimming pared 6 bases from V and 2 bases from J, leaving 14 bases between. Germline V gene data show CDR1 as LNHDA and CDR2 as SQIVND (reference sequence). The CDR3 loop spans 16 amino acids. DNA for the CDR3: TGTGCCAGTAGCCGGGACGGAAGCGCTGGGGCCAACGTCCTGACTTTC. It is translated as CASSRDGSAGANVLTF.

The chain has TRBV6-5 and TRBJ1-5; TRBD1 aligns across 9 bases. The CDR3 loop spans 14 amino acids. The germline V gene encodes CDR1 MNHEY and CDR2 SVGAGI. The V segment lost 6 bases and the J segment 4 bases; nucleotides outside the gene matches: 4. The CDR3 nucleotides read TGTGCCAGCAGACAGGGGGCTCAGAATCAGCCCCAGCATTTT. Translating it yields CASRQGAQNQPQHF.

The CDR3 bases are TGTGCCAGCAGTTCACTGGGCAGTGGCCCCAAAAACATTCAGTACTTC. This sequence encodes CASSSLGSGPKNIQYF. The V call is TRBV6-6, the J call TRBJ2-4; no reliable D call. Deletions cut 4 bases from V and 2 bases from J, with 15 bases between. The CDR3 has 16 residues. CDR1 is MNHNY and CDR2 is SVGAGI in the germline V gene (reference sequence).

The V call is TRBV5-1, the J call TRBJ1-1, with D perhaps TRBD1 (6 bases). Germline CDR1 and CDR2: SGHRS and YFSETQ. Trimming left V 4 bases short and J 0 bases short, with 7 bases between. CDR3 length: 13 amino acids. The chain's CDR3 is CASSGQMNTEAFF. The DNA of the CDR3 is TGCGCCAGCAGCGGACAGATGAACACTGAAGCTTTCTTT.

The chain joins TRBV4-1 to TRBJ2-2; D might be TRBD1 (6 bases). Trimming cost V 2 bases and J 5 bases, with 12 bases left between them. Per germline, CDR1 MGHRA and CDR2 YSYEKL. The CDR3 contains 15 residues. The chain's CDR3 is CASSQMGQGTGELFF. CDR3 nucleotide sequence: TGCGCCAGCAGCCAAATGGGGCAGGGGACCGGGGAGCTGTTTTTT.

The chain recombines TRBV19 with TRBJ1-2, with 12 bases matching TRBD1. CDR3 size: 14 residues. Germline CDR1 LNHDA, CDR2 SQIVND (reference sequence). Unmatched junction bases numbered 10, after V lost 9 bases and J lost 8 bases. CDR3 sequence (DNA): TGTGCCAGACTGAAGGGACAGGGGGCTTGGGGCTACACCTTC. This gives the protein CARLKGQGAWGYTF.

The chain is built from TRBV11-3 and TRBJ1-4; D is possibly TRBD1 (5 bases). Germline V gives CDR1 SGHNT, CDR2 YENEEA. Deletions cut 4 bases from V and 4 bases from J, with 10 bases between. The CDR3 has 14 residues. The chain's CDR3 is CASSSGGLNEKLFF. The CDR3 coding sequence is TGTGCCAGCAGCTCGGGGGGTCTTAATGAAAAACTGTTTTTT.

The J gene is TRBJ2-7, the V gene TRBV19; the match to TRBD1 covers 10 bases. J lost 1 base, V lost 5 bases, and 8 bases had no gene match. CDR1 is LNHDA and CDR2 is SQIVND in the germline V gene (reference sequence). This CDR3 is 16 amino acids long. CDR3 in DNA: TGTGCCAGTAGTTCACCCCGGACAGGGGGGTCCTACGAGCAGTACTTC. Its protein product is CASSSPRTGGSYEQYF.

V and J are TRBV6-9 and TRBJ1-3; a possible D gene is TRBD1 (6 bases). This CDR3 contains 16 residues. Trimming took off 2 bases at V and 2 bases at J, with 13 bases between the two ends. Germline CDR1 reads MNHGY; CDR2 reads SVAAGI. CDR3: CASSYRGATAGNTIYF. CDR3 nucleotides: TGTGCCAGCAGTTATAGGGGGGCCACGGCTGGAAACACCATATATTTT.

The rearrangement links TRBV3-1 (or the pseudogene TRBV3-2) to TRBJ2-3; no definite D call. Trimming stripped 1 base from V and 5 bases from J, with 1 base between. Germline V gene sequence: CDR1 LGHDT, CDR2 YNNKEL (reference sequence). The CDR3 loop spans 11 amino acids. The CDR3: CASSQVDTQYF. As DNA, the CDR3 is TGTGCCAGCAGCCAAGTAGATACGCAGTATTTT.